A single TCR beta chain is shown here with its context. CDR1 and CDR2 from the germline V gene are SGHNT and YYREEE (reference sequence). J gave up 7 bases and V 4 bases, and 6 bases lay outside the gene matches. This CDR3 contains 14 residues. The source of the sample is a study of blood T cell repertoires in COVID-19. Whole-study context: Samples came from the United States, Italy and Spain, spanning acute and convalescent COVID-19. In each case, the material was cDNA or gDNA derived from T cells, B-cell-depleted T cells, or PBMCs.

Study processing details: Nucleated cell number was recorded as an estimate derived from reference gene primer amplification. Clones were read by immunoSEQ multiplex PCR, and TCRdb kept only the in-frame ones, dropping some. V, J and clone size were drawn from that table, and D and trimming were deduced from the DNA. The sample has some 300,000 clones, roughly 86% seen once. Sequences were obtained from peripheral blood. The clonotype was recovered from a woman aged 25-40 years with COVID-19, enrolled during active disease. The gene calls are TRBV5-4 and TRBJ2-7; 12 positions agree with TRBD1. The CDR3 loop is CASSRDRGRREQYF. As DNA, the CDR3 is TGTGCCAGCAGCAGGGACAGGGGGCGTAGAGAGCAGTACTTC.